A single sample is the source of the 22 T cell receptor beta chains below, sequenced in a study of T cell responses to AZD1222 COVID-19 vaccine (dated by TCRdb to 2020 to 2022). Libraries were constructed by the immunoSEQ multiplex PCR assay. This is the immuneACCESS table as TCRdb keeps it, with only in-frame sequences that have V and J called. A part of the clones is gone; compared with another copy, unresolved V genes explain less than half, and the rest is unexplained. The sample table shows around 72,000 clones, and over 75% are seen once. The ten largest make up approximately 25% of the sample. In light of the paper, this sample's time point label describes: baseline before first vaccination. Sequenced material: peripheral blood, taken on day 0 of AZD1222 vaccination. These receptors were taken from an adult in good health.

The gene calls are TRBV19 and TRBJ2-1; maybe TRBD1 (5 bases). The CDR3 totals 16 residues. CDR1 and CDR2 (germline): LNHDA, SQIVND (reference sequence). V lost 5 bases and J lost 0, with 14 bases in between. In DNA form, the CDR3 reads TGTGCCAGTAGTTCCCCTATCCAGGGCTCCTACAATGAGCAGTTCTTC. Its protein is CASSSPIQGSYNEQFF.

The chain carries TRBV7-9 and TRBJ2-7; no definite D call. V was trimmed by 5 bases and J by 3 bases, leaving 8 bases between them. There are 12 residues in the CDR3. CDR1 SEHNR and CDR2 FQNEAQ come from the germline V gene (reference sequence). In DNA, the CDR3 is TGTGCCAGCAGCCTAGAGGACTACGAGCAGTACTTC. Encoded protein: CASSLEDYEQYF.

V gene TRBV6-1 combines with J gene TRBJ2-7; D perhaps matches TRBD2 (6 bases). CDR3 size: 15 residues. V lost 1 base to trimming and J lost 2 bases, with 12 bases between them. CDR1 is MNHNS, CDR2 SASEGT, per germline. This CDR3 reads CASSEGGTSTYEQYF. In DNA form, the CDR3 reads TGTGCCAGCAGTGAAGGGGGGACTTCTACCTACGAGCAGTACTTC.

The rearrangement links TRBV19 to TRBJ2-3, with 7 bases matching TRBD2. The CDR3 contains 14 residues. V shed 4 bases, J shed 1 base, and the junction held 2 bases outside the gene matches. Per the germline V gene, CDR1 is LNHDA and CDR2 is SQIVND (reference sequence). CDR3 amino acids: CASSKAGGTDTQYF. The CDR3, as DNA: TGTGCCAGTAGTAAGGCGGGGGGCACAGATACGCAGTATTTT.

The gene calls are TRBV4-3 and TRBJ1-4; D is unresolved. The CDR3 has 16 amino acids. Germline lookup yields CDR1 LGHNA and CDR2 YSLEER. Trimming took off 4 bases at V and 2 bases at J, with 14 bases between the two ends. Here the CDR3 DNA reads TGCGCCAGCAGCCGAAAGGCTGAGTCTACTAATGAAAAACTGTTTTTT. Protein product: CASSRKAESTNEKLFF.

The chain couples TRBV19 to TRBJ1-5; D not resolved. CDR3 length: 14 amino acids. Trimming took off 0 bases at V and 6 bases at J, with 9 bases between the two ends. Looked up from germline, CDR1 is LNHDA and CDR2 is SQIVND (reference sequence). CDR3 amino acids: CASSIDLASQPQHF. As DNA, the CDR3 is TGTGCCAGTAGTATAGATCTAGCGTCTCAGCCCCAGCATTTT.

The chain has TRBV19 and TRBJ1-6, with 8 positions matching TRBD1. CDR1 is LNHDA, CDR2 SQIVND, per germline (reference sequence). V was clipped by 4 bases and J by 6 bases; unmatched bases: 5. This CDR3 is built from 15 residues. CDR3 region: CASSTDRGGNSPLHF. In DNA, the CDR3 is TGTGCCAGTAGTACCGACAGGGGAGGTAATTCACCCCTCCACTTT.

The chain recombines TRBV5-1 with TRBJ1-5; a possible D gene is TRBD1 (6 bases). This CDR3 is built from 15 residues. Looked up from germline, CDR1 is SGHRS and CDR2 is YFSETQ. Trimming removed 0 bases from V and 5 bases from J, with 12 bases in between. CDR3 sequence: CASSLAPDSYQPQHF. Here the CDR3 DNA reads TGCGCCAGCAGCTTGGCCCCGGACAGCTATCAGCCCCAGCATTTT.

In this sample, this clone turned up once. For the CDR3, the DNA is TGTGCCAGCAGGCCCTGGGGGCTTCGGGGCTACACCTTC. As protein: CASRPWGLRGYTF. The chain joins TRBV6-5 to TRBJ1-2; D may be TRBD1 (6 bases). Germline V CDR1 and CDR2: MNHEY, SVGAGI. The CDR3 runs to 13 residues. V gave up 6 bases and J gave up 8 bases, with 16 bases separating them.

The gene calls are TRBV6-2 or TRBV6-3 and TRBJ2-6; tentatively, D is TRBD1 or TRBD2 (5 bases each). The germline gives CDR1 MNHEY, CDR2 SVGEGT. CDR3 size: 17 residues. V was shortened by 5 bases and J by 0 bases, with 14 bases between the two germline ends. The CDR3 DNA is TGTGCCAGCAGTAATCCGGGACCTACCTCTGGGGCCAACGTCCTGACTTTC. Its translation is CASSNPGPTSGANVLTF.

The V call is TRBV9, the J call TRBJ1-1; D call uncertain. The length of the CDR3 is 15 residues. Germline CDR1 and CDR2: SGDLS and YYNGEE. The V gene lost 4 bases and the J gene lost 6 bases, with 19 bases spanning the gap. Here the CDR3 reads CASSPRGLPGAEAFF. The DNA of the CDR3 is TGTGCCAGCAGCCCAAGAGGGCTCCCCGGAGCTGAAGCTTTCTTT.

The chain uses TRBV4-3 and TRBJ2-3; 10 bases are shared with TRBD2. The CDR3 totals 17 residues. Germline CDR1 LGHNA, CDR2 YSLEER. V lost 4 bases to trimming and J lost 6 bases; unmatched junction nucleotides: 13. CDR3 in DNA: TGCGCCAGCAGCCCAGGACACCTAGCGGGGGCCGACGATACGCAGTATTTT. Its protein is CASSPGHLAGADDTQYF.

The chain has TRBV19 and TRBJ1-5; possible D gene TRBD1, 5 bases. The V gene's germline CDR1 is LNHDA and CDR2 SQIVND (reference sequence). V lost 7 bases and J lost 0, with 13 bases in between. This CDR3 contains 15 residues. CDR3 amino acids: CASKAQENSNQPQHF. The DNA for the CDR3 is TGTGCCAGTAAAGCACAGGAGAATAGCAATCAGCCCCAGCATTTT.

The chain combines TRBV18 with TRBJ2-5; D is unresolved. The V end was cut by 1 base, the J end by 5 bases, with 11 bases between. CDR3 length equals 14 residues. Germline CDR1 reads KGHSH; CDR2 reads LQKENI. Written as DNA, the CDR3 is TGTGCCAGCTCACCACAGGGATTAGGGGAGACCCAGTACTTC. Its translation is CASSPQGLGETQYF.

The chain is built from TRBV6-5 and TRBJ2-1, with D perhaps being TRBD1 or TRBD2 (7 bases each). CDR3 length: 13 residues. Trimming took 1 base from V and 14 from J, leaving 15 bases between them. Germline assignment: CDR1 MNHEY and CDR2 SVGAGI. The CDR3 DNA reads TGTGCCAGCAGTTACTGGGGGAGGGGGCCGAAGTTCTTC. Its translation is CASSYWGRGPKFF.

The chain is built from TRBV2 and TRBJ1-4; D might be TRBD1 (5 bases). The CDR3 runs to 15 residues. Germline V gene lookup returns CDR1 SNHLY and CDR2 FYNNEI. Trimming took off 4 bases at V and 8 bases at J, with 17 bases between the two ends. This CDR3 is CASSVEGEGEEKLFF. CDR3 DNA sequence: TGTGCCAGCAGTGTGGAAGGGGAGGGTGAGGAAAAACTGTTTTTT.

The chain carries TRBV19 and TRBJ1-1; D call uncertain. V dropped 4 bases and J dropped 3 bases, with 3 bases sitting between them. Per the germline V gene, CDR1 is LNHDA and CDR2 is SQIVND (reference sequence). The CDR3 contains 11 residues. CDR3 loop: CASSRYTEAFF. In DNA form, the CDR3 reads TGTGCCAGTAGTAGGTACACTGAAGCTTTCTTT. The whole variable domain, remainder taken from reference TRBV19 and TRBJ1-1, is DGGITQSPKYLFRKEGQNVTLSCEQNLNHDAMYWYRQDPGQGLRLIYYSQIVNDFQKGDIAEGYSVSREKKESFPLTVTSAQKNPTAFYLCASSRYTEAFFGQGTRLTVV.

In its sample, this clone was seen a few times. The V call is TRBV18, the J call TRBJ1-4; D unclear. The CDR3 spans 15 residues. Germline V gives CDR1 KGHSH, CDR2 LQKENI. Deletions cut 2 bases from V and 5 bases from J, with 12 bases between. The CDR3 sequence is CASSPNGLGNEKLFF. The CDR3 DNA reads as TGTGCCAGCTCACCAAATGGGCTGGGGAATGAAAAACTGTTTTTT.

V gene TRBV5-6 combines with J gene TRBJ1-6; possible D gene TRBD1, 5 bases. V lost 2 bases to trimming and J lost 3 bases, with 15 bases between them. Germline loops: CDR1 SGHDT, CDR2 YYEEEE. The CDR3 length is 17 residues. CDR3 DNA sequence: TGTGCCAGCAGCTTCGTAGGTGCAGGGAACTATAATTCACCCCTCCACTTT. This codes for CASSFVGAGNYNSPLHF. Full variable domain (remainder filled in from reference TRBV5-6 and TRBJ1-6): DAGVTQSPTHLIKTRGQQVTLRCSPKSGHDTVSWYQQALGQGPQFIFQYYEEEERQRGNFPDRFSGHQFPNYSSELNVNALLLGDSALYLCASSFVGAGNYNSPLHFGNGTRLTVT.

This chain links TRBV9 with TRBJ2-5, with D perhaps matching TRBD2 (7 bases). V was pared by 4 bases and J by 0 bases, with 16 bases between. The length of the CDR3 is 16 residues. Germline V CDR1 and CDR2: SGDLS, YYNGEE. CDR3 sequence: CASSRGASGYQETQYF. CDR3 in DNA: TGTGCCAGCAGCAGGGGGGCTAGCGGCTACCAAGAGACCCAGTACTTC.

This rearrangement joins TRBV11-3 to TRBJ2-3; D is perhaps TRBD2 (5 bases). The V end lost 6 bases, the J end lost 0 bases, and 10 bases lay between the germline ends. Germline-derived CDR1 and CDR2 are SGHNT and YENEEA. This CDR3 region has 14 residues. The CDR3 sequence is CASSPGSSTDTQYF. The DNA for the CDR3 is TGTGCCAGCAGTCCGGGATCTAGCACAGATACGCAGTATTTT. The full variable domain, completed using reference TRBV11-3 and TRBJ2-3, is EAGVVQSPRYKIIEKKQPVAFWCNPISGHNTLYWYLQNLGQGPELLIRYENEEAVDDSQLPKDRFSAERLKGVDSTLKIQPAELGDSAVYLCASSPGSSTDTQYFGPGTRLTVL.

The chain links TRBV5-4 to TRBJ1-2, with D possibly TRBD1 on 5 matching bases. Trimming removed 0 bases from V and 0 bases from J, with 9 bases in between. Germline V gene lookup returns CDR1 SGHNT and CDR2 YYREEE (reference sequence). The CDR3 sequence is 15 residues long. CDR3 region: CASSLVGGANYGYTF. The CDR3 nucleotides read TGTGCCAGCAGCTTGGTCGGGGGAGCTAACTATGGCTACACCTTC.